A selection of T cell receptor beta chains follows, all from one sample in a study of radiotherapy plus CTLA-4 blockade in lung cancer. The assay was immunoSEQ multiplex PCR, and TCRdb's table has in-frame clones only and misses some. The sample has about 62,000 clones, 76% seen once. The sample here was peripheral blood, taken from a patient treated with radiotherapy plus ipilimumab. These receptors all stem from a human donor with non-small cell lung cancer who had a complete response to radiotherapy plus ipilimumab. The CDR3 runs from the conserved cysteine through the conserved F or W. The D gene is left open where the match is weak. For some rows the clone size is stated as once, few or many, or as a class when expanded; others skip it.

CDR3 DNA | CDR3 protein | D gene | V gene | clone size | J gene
TGCAGCGCTGGGGGCCCTACAGATACGCAGTATTTT | CSAGGPTDTQYF | NA | TRBV29-1 | NA | TRBJ2-3
TGTGCCAGTAGTATAGACTCAGGGGCCCAGGGCCACCGGGAGCTGTTTTTT | CASSIDSGAQGHRELFF | NA | TRBV19 | NA | TRBJ2-2
TGTGCTTCAATTACCAGGGGAAAGGGCACAGATACGCAGTATTTT | CASITRGKGTDTQYF | NA | TRBV6-1 | NA | TRBJ2-3
TGTGCCAGCAGCGTAAGACAGGGAATGAGTGAAAAACTGTTTTTT | CASSVRQGMSEKLFF | TRBD1 | TRBV9 | NA | TRBJ1-4
TGTGCCAGCAGCCCCGGGGGTAGCGGGAGCTATGAGCAGTTCTTC | CASSPGGSGSYEQFF | TRBD2 | TRBV5-4 | NA | TRBJ2-1
TGTGCCAGCAGCGTGGGCAGGGGTACCTACGAGCAGTACTTC | CASSVGRGTYEQYF | NA | TRBV9 | NA | TRBJ2-7
TGTGCCAGCAGCCTCGGTCGGGGCGGGGAGCTGTTTTTT | CASSLGRGGELFF | NA | TRBV5-6 | NA | TRBJ2-2
TGTGCCAGCAGGGGACTAAACTACGAGCAGTACTTC | CASRGLNYEQYF | TRBD2 | TRBV6-5 | NA | TRBJ2-7
TGTGCCAGCAGCGTAGAGGGGGAGAATTCACCCCTCCACTTT | CASSVEGENSPLHF | NA | TRBV9 | NA | TRBJ1-6
TGTGCCAGCTCACCTACTCAGGGCTACGAGCAGTACTTC | CASSPTQGYEQYF | NA | TRBV18 | NA | TRBJ2-7
TGTGCCTGGAGTCGGGTGGGCAATCAGCCCCAGCATTTT | CAWSRVGNQPQHF | NA | TRBV30 | NA | TRBJ1-5
TGTGCCAGCAGCTCTTGGACAGGGGGGGGCAATTCACCCCTCCACTTT | CASSSWTGGGNSPLHF | TRBD1 | TRBV7-8 | NA | TRBJ1-6
TGTGCCAGTAGCGGGGTTACAGGGTACAATCAGCCCCAGCATTTT | CASSGVTGYNQPQHF | NA | TRBV19 | NA | TRBJ1-5
TGTGCCAGCAGTGGGGTAGCAAGAGAAGAGACCCAGTACTTC | CASSGVAREETQYF | NA | TRBV6-1 | NA | TRBJ2-5
TGCGCCAGCAGCACCCAGACAGGGCCTGGGGCCAACGTCCTGACTTTC | CASSTQTGPGANVLTF | TRBD1 | TRBV5-1 | once | TRBJ2-6
TGTGCCAGCAGCCCGGAGGACAGAAGCTCCTACGAGCAGTACTTC | CASSPEDRSSYEQYF | NA | TRBV7-2 | NA | TRBJ2-7
TGCGCCAGCAGCTTGTCTGGACAGCGCGCCGGGGAGCTGTTTTTT | CASSLSGQRAGELFF | NA | TRBV5-1 | few | TRBJ2-2
TGTGCCAGCAGCAGGGACAGGGAGGATGGCTACACCTTC | CASSRDREDGYTF | TRBD1 | TRBV7-2 | NA | TRBJ1-2
TGTGCCAGCAGCTTTTTAGCGGGACCCTACAATGAGCAGTTCTTC | CASSFLAGPYNEQFF | TRBD2 | TRBV5-4 | NA | TRBJ2-1
TGCAGCGGTCTGCGGGGGGCCAGCACAGATACGCAGTATTTT | CSGLRGASTDTQYF | TRBD2 | TRBV29-1 | NA | TRBJ2-3
TGTGCCAGCAGCCACGGACTAGCGGGCCGCAGCACAGATACGCAGTATTTT | CASSHGLAGRSTDTQYF | TRBD2 | TRBV7-9 | once | TRBJ2-3
TGTGCCAGTAGTAGGACAGTAAACCAAGAGACCCAGTACTTC | CASSRTVNQETQYF | NA | TRBV19 | NA | TRBJ2-5
TGTGCCAGCAGTACAGGCCTGCGTGAAAAACTGTTTTTT | CASSTGLREKLFF | NA | TRBV6-5 | NA | TRBJ1-4
TGTGCCAGCAGTGTCGGACAGGGAGCGCACTATGGCTACACCTTC | CASSVGQGAHYGYTF | TRBD1 | TRBV6-5 | few | TRBJ1-2
TGTGCCAGCAGCCGATCCAAGAACGGGACAAGTGGCTACACCTTC | CASSRSKNGTSGYTF | NA | TRBV11-3 | NA | TRBJ1-2
TGTGCCAGTAGTATAGCCTCTAGCGGGAGGGCCCACGAGCAGTACTTC | CASSIASSGRAHEQYF | TRBD2 | TRBV19 | NA | TRBJ2-7
TGTGCCAGCACGGGACCGGGACTAGCGGGGGGGCGTGATACGCAGTATTTT | CASTGPGLAGGRDTQYF | TRBD2 | TRBV7-2 | few | TRBJ2-3
TGCGCCAGCAGAGCACGTGAAGGGGACAGGGGGCGGGTGGGCGCCGGGGAGCTGTTTTTT | CASRAREGDRGRVGAGELFF | TRBD1 | TRBV10-2 | once | TRBJ2-2
TGTGCCAGCTCACGGTTACAGGAGAATGAGCAGTTCTTC | CASSRLQENEQFF | NA | TRBV18 | NA | TRBJ2-1
TGTGCCAGCAGTGAAGAACAGGGGAACATTCAGTACTTC | CASSEEQGNIQYF | TRBD1 | TRBV6-1 | NA | TRBJ2-4
TGTGCCAGCAGTTACGACAGGGGGGGAAAGGCTTTCTTT | CASSYDRGGKAFF | TRBD1 | TRBV6-5 | NA | TRBJ1-1
TGTGCCTGCCCCTTTACAGGGGGATCTGAAGCTTTCTTT | CACPFTGGSEAFF | TRBD1 | TRBV30 | NA | TRBJ1-1
TGTGCCAGCAGGTCAAGGGAGGGGAGGCCCTATGGCTACACCTTC | CASRSREGRPYGYTF | NA | TRBV2 | NA | TRBJ1-2
TGCGCCAGCAGCGGGTTGCGGGAGACATCCTACAATGAGCAGTTCTTC | CASSGLRETSYNEQFF | TRBD2 | TRBV5-1 | few | TRBJ2-1
TGTGCCAGCAGTCAGACTAGCGGGAGGGCCAGAGAGCTGTTTTTT | CASSQTSGRARELFF | TRBD2 | TRBV28 | NA | TRBJ2-2
TGTGCCAGTAGTCCCCGGACAGTACGCATCACTGAAGCTTTCTTT | CASSPRTVRITEAFF | NA | TRBV19 | NA | TRBJ1-1
TGTGCCACCAGCAGGATGGGTACAGGGAGTTTGGACACCTTC | CATSRMGTGSLDTF | NA | TRBV15 | few | TRBJ1-2
TGTGCCAGCAGCCCAATTAACACCGGGGAGCTGTTTTTT | CASSPINTGELFF | NA | TRBV7-3 | NA | TRBJ2-2
TGTGCCAGCAGCCCGACCCAGGACAGGGGTGGCGAGACCCAGTACTTC | CASSPTQDRGGETQYF | TRBD1 | TRBV7-2 | NA | TRBJ2-5
TGTGCCAGTAGTGTACAGGGGGTTACGGGCAATGAGCAGTTCTTC | CASSVQGVTGNEQFF | TRBD1 | TRBV19 | NA | TRBJ2-1
TGTGCCAGTAATTCAGATGCAACTAATGAAAAACTGTTTTTT | CASNSDATNEKLFF | NA | TRBV28 | NA | TRBJ1-4